This T cell receptor beta chain was captured in a study of blood T cells in healthy people across ages. General study findings and limits: Diversity of TCR beta per million T cells declined in a roughly linear way with age. Diversity figures derived from one million T cells were judged to underestimate the true value.

The count of this clonotype is one. Its antigen is not identified. Trimming cost V 7 bases and J 0 bases; bases outside gene matches: 3. The CDR3 is made up of 14 amino acids. Germline V gene lookup returns CDR1 SNHLY and CDR2 FYNNEI. The second PCR ran roughly 6 to 11 cycles with a sample-barcoded 5' primer and J-beta primers. Each cDNA molecule, via a template-switch adaptor with 12 random nucleotides, was tagged. TCRdb re-called the 5' RACE reads with MiXCR, one entry per CDR3 protein. This table holds about 650,000 distinct CDR3 sequences, 40% to 65% found once. This sequence originates from a woman older than 75 in good health. The chain carries TRBV2 and TRBJ2-1, with 7 bases aligning to TRBD1. Material: blood. CDR3 coding DNA: TGTGCCAGCAAGGGGGCCAGCTCCTACAATGAGCAGTTCTTC. It encodes CASKGASSYNEQFF.